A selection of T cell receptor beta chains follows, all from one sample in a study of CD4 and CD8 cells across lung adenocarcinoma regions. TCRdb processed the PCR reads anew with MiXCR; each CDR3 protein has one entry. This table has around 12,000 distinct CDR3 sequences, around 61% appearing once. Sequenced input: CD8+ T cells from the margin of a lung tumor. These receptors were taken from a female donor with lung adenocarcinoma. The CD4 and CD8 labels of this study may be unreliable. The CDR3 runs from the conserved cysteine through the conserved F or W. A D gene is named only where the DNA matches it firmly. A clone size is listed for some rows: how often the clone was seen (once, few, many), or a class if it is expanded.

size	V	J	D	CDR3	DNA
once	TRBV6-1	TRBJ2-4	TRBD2	CASGPGRGAKNTQYF	TGTGCCAGCGGTCCGGGGCGGGGGGCCAAAAACACTCAGTACTTC
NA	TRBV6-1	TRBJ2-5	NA	CASGGYQETQYF	TGTGCCAGCGGAGGGTACCAAGAGACCCAGTACTTC
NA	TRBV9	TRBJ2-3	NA	CASSAGRSGTDTQYF	TGTGCCAGCAGCGCAGGGAGGAGTGGTACAGATACGCAGTATTTT
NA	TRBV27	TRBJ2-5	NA	CASRGSGVTQYF	TGTGCCAGCCGGGGGAGCGGAGTGACCCAGTACTTC
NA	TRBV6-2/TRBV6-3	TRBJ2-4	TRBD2	CASSGGGGSTNTQYF	TGTGCCAGCAGTGGGGGGGGGGGAAGCACAAACACGCAGTACTTT
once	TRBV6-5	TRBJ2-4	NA	CASRNSGGASTDTQYF	TGTGCCAGCAGGAACTCGGGCGGGGCGTCCACAGACACGCAGTACTTC
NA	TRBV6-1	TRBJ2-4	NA	CASSPWGQRAKDTQYF	TGTGCGAGCAGTCCTTGGGGGCAGCGAGCCAAAGATACGCAGTACTTC
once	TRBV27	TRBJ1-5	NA	CASRRLSGNQPQHF	TGTGCCAGCAGACGTTTATCGGGCAATCAGCCCCAGCATTTT
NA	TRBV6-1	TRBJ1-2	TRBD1	CASSARDRGRSGYTF	TGTGCCAGCAGCGCCCGGGACAGGGGGAGGTCTGGCTACACCTTC
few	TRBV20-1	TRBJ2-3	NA	CSARPRPQVTDTQYF	TGCAGTGCTAGACCCAGACCTCAGGTCACAGATACGCAGTATTTT
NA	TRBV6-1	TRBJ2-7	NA	CAGRGGWGRDTQYF	TGTGCGGGCAGGGGGGGGTGGGGCCGGGATACGCAGTACTTC
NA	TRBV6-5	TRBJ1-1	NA	CASSYSAGNTEAFF	TGTGCCAGCAGTTACTCGGCAGGGAACACTGAAGCTTTCTTT
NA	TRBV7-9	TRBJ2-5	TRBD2	CASSLGLAGGTQETQYF	TGTGCCAGCAGCCTGGGACTAGCGGGGGGAACGCAAGAGACCCAGTACTTC
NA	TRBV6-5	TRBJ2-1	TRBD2	CASRPSGLAGVLSRDEQFF	TGTGCCAGCAGGCCGAGCGGACTAGCGGGAGTCCTTTCTAGGGATGAGCAGTTCTTC
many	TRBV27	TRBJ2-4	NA	CASRGFVENIQYF	TGTGCCAGCAGAGGGTTTGTAGAAAACATTCAGTACTTC
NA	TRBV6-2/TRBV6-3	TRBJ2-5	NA	CASSYWGQKETQYF	TGTGCCAGCAGTTACTGGGGCCAAAAAGAGACCCAGTACTTC
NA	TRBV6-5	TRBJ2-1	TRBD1	CASTFAGTGLNEQFF	TGTGCCAGCACTTTCGCCGGGACAGGGTTAAATGAGCAGTTCTTC
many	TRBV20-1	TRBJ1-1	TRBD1	CSAPPFDRDAAEAFF	TGCAGTGCCCCACCGTTCGACAGGGATGCGGCTGAAGCTTTCTTT
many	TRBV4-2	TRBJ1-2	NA	CASSQEVRTEKYGYTF	TGTGCCAGCAGCCAAGAAGTTAGGACTGAGAAATATGGCTACACCTTC
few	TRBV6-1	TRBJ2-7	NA	CASSVKIEQYF	TGTGCCAGCAGTGTAAAAATAGAGCAGTACTTC
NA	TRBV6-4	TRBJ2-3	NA	CARSKVGGEGDTQYF	TGTGCCAGGAGTAAGGTAGGCGGGGAAGGAGATACGCAGTATTTT
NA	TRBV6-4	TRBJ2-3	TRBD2	CASSDSSGAADMQYF	TGTGCCAGCAGTGACTCTAGCGGGGCGGCAGATATGCAGTATTTT
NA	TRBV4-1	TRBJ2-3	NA	CASRNLRGSDTQYF	TGCGCCAGCAGAAACCTGAGGGGATCAGATACGCAGTATTTT
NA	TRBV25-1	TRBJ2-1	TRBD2	CVSRNLAGVGEQFF	TGTGTCAGCAGAAACCTAGCGGGAGTGGGGGAGCAGTTCTTC
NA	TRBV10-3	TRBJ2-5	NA	CAGQGGGDQNTQYF	TGTGCGGGTCAGGGGGGGGGTGACCAAAACACCCAGTACTTC
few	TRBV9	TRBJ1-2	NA	CASSVGSGYTF	TGTGCCAGCAGCGTAGGTAGTGGCTACACCTTC
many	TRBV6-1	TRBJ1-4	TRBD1	CASRPGGGNEKLFF	TGTGCCAGCAGGCCAGGGGGCGGCAATGAAAAACTGTTTTTT
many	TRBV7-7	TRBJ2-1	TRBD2	CASSPAGGSYNEQFF	TGTGCTAGCAGCCCAGCGGGGGGGTCCTACAATGAGCAGTTCTTC
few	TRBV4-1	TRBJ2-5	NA	CASSHDGYKETQYF	TGCGCCAGCAGCCACGACGGTTACAAAGAGACCCAGTACTTC
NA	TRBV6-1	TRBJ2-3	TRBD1	CASRDRYTQYF	TGTGCCAGCCGGGACAGGTATACGCAGTATTTT
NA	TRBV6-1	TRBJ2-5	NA	CASSGGTSGTQYF	TGTGCCAGCAGTGGTGGGACGTCAGGGACCCAGTACTTC
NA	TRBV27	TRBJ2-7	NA	CASTKAGSYEQYF	TGTGCCAGCACCAAAGCGGGCTCCTACGAGCAGTACTTC
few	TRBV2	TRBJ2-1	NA	CASGFGGFSGPNEQFF	TGTGCCAGCGGTTTTGGGGGCTTTAGCGGACCCAATGAGCAGTTCTTC
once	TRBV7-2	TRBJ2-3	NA	CARRLGAKNMQYF	TGTGCCAGGAGGCTGGGGGCCAAAAATATGCAGTATTTT
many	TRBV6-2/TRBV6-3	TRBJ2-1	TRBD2	CASRSGTSGGNEQFF	TGTGCCAGCAGGTCCGGGACTAGCGGGGGAAATGAGCAGTTCTTC
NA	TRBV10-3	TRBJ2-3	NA	CAVGPGVCAKNMQYF	NA
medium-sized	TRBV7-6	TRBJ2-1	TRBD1	CASSWGQTYNEQFF	TGTGCCAGCAGCTGGGGACAGACCTACAATGAGCAGTTCTTC
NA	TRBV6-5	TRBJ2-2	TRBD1	CASSFRDRGHGGELFF	TGTGCCAGCAGTTTCCGGGACAGGGGGCATGGCGGGGAGCTGTTTTTT
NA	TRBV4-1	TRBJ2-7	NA	CASSQADGAGGSTDMQYF	TGCGCCAGCAGCCAAGCAGACGGGGCCGGGGGAAGCACAGATATGCAGTACTTC
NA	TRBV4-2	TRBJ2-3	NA	CASSQDGATATDTQYF	TGTGCCAGCAGCCAAGACGGCGCAACCGCCACAGATACGCAGTATTTT
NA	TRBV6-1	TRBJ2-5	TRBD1	CASSGSRDREETQYF	TGTGCCAGCAGTGGATCCCGGGACAGGGAAGAGACCCAGTACTTC
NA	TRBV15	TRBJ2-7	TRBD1	CATSRETGMGYEQYF	TGTGCCACCAGCAGAGAGACAGGGATGGGCTACGAGCAGTACTTC
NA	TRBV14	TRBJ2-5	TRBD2	CASSQSMEAGVGETQYF	TGTGCCAGCAGCCAATCTATGGAAGCGGGGGTTGGAGAGACCCAGTACTTC
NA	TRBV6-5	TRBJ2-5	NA	CASSYAGALGETQYF	TGTGCCAGCAGTTACGCCGGGGCCCTGGGGGAGACCCAGTACTTC
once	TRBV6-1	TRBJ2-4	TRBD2	CASRGTGGGLCAKDTQYF	TGTGCCAGCAGGGGGACTGGCGGGGGGCTGTGTGCCAAAGACACTCAGTACTTC
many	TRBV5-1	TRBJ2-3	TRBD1	CASSLGQGVRDTQYF	TGCGCCAGCAGCTTAGGCCAGGGGGTCCGAGATACGCAGTATTTT
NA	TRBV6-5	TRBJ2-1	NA	CASSYILGPFRNEQFF	TGTGCCAGCAGTTACATATTAGGACCCTTTAGAAATGAGCAGTTCTTC
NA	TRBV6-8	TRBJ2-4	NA	CGSRGLGATDMQYF	TGTGGCAGCCGGGGGCTGGGAGCCACAGACATGCAGTACTTC
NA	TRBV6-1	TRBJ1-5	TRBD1	CASSPTGRSQPQHF	TGTGCCAGCAGTCCGACAGGGAGATCGCAGCCCCAGCATTTT
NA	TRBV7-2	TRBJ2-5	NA	CASSLGAGAETQYF	TGTGCCAGCAGCTTAGGCGCAGGGGCCGAGACCCAGTACTTC
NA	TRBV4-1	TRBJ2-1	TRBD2	CASSQDSPSGSFYNEQFF	TGCGCCAGCAGCCAAGATAGCCCCAGCGGGAGCTTTTACAATGAGCAGTTCTTC
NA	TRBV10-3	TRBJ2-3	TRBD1	CAVGQGVCATDTQYF	TGTGCCGTCGGGCAGGGGGTGTGCGCCACAGATACTCAGTATTTC
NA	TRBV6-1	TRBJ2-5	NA	CAGLGGRDQETQYF	TGTGCGGGGCTGGGGGGCCGTGACCAAGAGACCCAGTACTTC
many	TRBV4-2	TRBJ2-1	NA	CASSQEFGVNEQFF	TGTGCCAGCAGCCAAGAATTCGGGGTCAATGAGCAGTTCTTC